These T cell receptor beta chains were read from a single sample in a study of control samples from healthy donors and cancer patients. Profiled with immunoSEQ multiplex PCR; TCRdb holds only in-frame clones, not every one. The sample has about 150,000 clones, 85% to 95% seen once. Sequencing input: blood. The receptors derive from a man in his forties in good health. Both conserved end residues are part of each CDR3. Each record gives: J gene, V gene, D gene, clone size, CDR3 DNA, CDR3 protein. D genes are given only for firm matches. Clone size, where shown, is once, few, many, or a class for clones that have expanded.

J gene: TRBJ1-2
V gene: TRBV2
D gene: .
clone size: .
CDR3 DNA: TGTGCCAGCAGGAAGGGGCAGGGGTATGGCTACACCTTC
CDR3 protein: CASRKGQGYGYTF

J gene: TRBJ2-7
V gene: TRBV6-2/TRBV6-3
D gene: TRBD2
clone size: .
CDR3 DNA: TGTGCCAGCAGTCCACGCGGGGGGCCCTCCTACGAGCAGTACTTC
CDR3 protein: CASSPRGGPSYEQYF

J gene: TRBJ1-4
V gene: TRBV28
D gene: .
clone size: .
CDR3 DNA: TGTGCCAGCAGTTACGCGGGAGGCGGGAGGGAAAAACTGTTTTTT
CDR3 protein: CASSYAGGGREKLFF

J gene: TRBJ1-2
V gene: TRBV5-1
D gene: .
clone size: .
CDR3 DNA: TGCGCCAGCAGCTCCCCCCGGACGGGACCCTATGGCTACACCTTC
CDR3 protein: CASSSPRTGPYGYTF

J gene: TRBJ1-4
V gene: TRBV29-1
D gene: .
clone size: .
CDR3 DNA: TGCAGCGGGGGACGCTCTAATGAAAAACTGTTTTTT
CDR3 protein: CSGGRSNEKLFF

J gene: TRBJ1-1
V gene: TRBV30
D gene: .
clone size: .
CDR3 DNA: TGTGCCTGGGACACGGAATACGCTGAAGCTTTCTTT
CDR3 protein: CAWDTEYAEAFF

J gene: TRBJ1-1
V gene: TRBV27
D gene: .
clone size: .
CDR3 DNA: TGTGCCAGCAGTCAACAGGGTTTGCGGACTGAAGCTTTCTTT
CDR3 protein: CASSQQGLRTEAFF

J gene: TRBJ1-5
V gene: TRBV7-9
D gene: .
clone size: .
CDR3 DNA: TGTGCCAGCAGCTCAGGGTCTGGCAATCAGCCCCAGCATTTT
CDR3 protein: CASSSGSGNQPQHF

J gene: TRBJ2-7
V gene: TRBV5-8
D gene: TRBD1
clone size: .
CDR3 DNA: TGTGCCAGCGCCCGACAGGGGGCGAGGGAGCAGTACTTC
CDR3 protein: CASARQGAREQYF

J gene: TRBJ2-1
V gene: TRBV28
D gene: .
clone size: .
CDR3 DNA: TGTGCCAGCAGTTGGACCGATGCAGTCTACAATGAGCAGTTCTTC
CDR3 protein: CASSWTDAVYNEQFF

J gene: TRBJ1-2
V gene: TRBV15
D gene: TRBD1
clone size: .
CDR3 DNA: TGTGCCACCAGCAGGGGACAGGTATATGGCTACACCTTC
CDR3 protein: CATSRGQVYGYTF

J gene: TRBJ1-2
V gene: TRBV27
D gene: TRBD1
clone size: .
CDR3 DNA: TGTGCCAGCAGTTCCAGGGGGCAGGTAGACGGCTACACCTTC
CDR3 protein: CASSSRGQVDGYTF

J gene: TRBJ2-4
V gene: TRBV28
D gene: TRBD2
clone size: .
CDR3 DNA: TGTGCCAGCAGTTTACGTGGCGGGGGGGCCAAAAACATTCAGTACTTC
CDR3 protein: CASSLRGGGAKNIQYF

J gene: TRBJ2-3
V gene: TRBV5-4
D gene: .
clone size: .
CDR3 DNA: TGTGCCAGCGGTCGGGAGAGCACAGATACGCAGTATTTT
CDR3 protein: CASGRESTDTQYF

J gene: TRBJ1-1
V gene: TRBV5-1
D gene: .
clone size: .
CDR3 DNA: TGCGCCAGCAGCTTGGAGCTGGGCAGGGCCGATGAAGCTTTCTTT
CDR3 protein: CASSLELGRADEAFF

J gene: TRBJ1-4
V gene: TRBV18
D gene: .
clone size: once
CDR3 DNA: TGTGCCAGCTCACCAACTGCAACTAATGAAAAACTGTTTTTT
CDR3 protein: CASSPTATNEKLFF

J gene: TRBJ1-2
V gene: TRBV18
D gene: .
clone size: .
CDR3 DNA: TGTGCCAGCTCACCTGCACAGGCTAACTATGGCTACACCTTC
CDR3 protein: CASSPAQANYGYTF

J gene: TRBJ1-2
V gene: TRBV4-1
D gene: TRBD1
clone size: once
CDR3 DNA: TGCGCCAGCAGCCTATCGGGACAGATTAACTATGGCTACACCTTC
CDR3 protein: CASSLSGQINYGYTF

J gene: TRBJ1-3
V gene: TRBV18
D gene: TRBD1
clone size: .
CDR3 DNA: TGTGCCAGCTCACCACCGGGACAGGACTCTGGAAACACCATATATTTT
CDR3 protein: CASSPPGQDSGNTIYF

J gene: TRBJ2-7
V gene: TRBV6-2/TRBV6-3
D gene: .
clone size: .
CDR3 DNA: TGTGCCAGCAGTTACGGACGGAATTCCTACGAGCAGTACTTC
CDR3 protein: CASSYGRNSYEQYF

J gene: TRBJ2-7
V gene: TRBV5-6
D gene: .
clone size: .
CDR3 DNA: TGTGCCAGCAGCTTGCTAGGGAGCGCCGTGACCTACGAGCAGTACTTC
CDR3 protein: CASSLLGSAVTYEQYF

J gene: TRBJ1-2
V gene: TRBV24-1
D gene: TRBD1
clone size: .
CDR3 DNA: TGTGCCACCAGACCGGACAGGGATCTGGGTGGCTACACCTTC
CDR3 protein: CATRPDRDLGGYTF

J gene: TRBJ1-4
V gene: TRBV27
D gene: .
clone size: .
CDR3 DNA: TGTGCCAGCAGTCCAGGGAGTTTTAATGAAAAACTGTTTTTT
CDR3 protein: CASSPGSFNEKLFF

J gene: TRBJ1-2
V gene: TRBV15
D gene: .
clone size: .
CDR3 DNA: TGTGCCACCAGCAGAGATATGGGGGGGTATGGCTATGGCTACACCTTC
CDR3 protein: CATSRDMGGYGYGYTF

J gene: TRBJ1-1
V gene: TRBV12-5
D gene: .
clone size: .
CDR3 DNA: TGTGCTAGTGGTTTGGGATCGGGTGTTCCGGACACTGAAGCTTTCTTT
CDR3 protein: CASGLGSGVPDTEAFF

J gene: TRBJ2-3
V gene: TRBV5-1
D gene: .
clone size: once
CDR3 DNA: TGCGCCAGCAGTCTTCTAGGGGGTGCTACCACAGATACGCAGTATTTT
CDR3 protein: CASSLLGGATTDTQYF

J gene: TRBJ1-5
V gene: TRBV6-6
D gene: .
clone size: .
CDR3 DNA: TGTGCCAGCAGTTCTAATCAGCCCCAGCATTTT
CDR3 protein: CASSSNQPQHF

J gene: TRBJ1-5
V gene: TRBV5-1
D gene: .
clone size: .
CDR3 DNA: TGCGCCAGCAGCTTGGGGGGCGGGTATCAGCCCCAGCATTTT
CDR3 protein: CASSLGGGYQPQHF

J gene: TRBJ2-3
V gene: TRBV9
D gene: .
clone size: .
CDR3 DNA: TGTGCCAGCAGCCTAAGGGACGGCTACACAGATACGCAGTATTTT
CDR3 protein: CASSLRDGYTDTQYF

J gene: TRBJ1-3
V gene: TRBV3-1/TRBV3-2
D gene: .
clone size: .
CDR3 DNA: TGTGCCAGCAGCCAAGACTTAGCGTTAGGGAACACCATATATTTT
CDR3 protein: CASSQDLALGNTIYF

J gene: TRBJ2-5
V gene: TRBV29-1
D gene: .
clone size: .
CDR3 DNA: TGCAGCGTTGAAGGGGGGAGTGAGGAGACCCAGTACTTC
CDR3 protein: CSVEGGSEETQYF

J gene: TRBJ2-2
V gene: TRBV4-3
D gene: TRBD2
clone size: .
CDR3 DNA: TGCGCCAGCAGCCAAAACCCCCCTAGCGGGGGGACCACCGGGGAGCTGTTTTTT
CDR3 protein: CASSQNPPSGGTTGELFF

J gene: TRBJ1-1
V gene: TRBV29-1
D gene: .
clone size: .
CDR3 DNA: TGCAGCGTTGCGGGCCCGAACACTGAAGCTTTCTTT
CDR3 protein: CSVAGPNTEAFF

J gene: TRBJ2-1
V gene: TRBV2
D gene: .
clone size: .
CDR3 DNA: TGTGCCAGCAGTGCACCGGGAAATGAGCAGTTCTTC
CDR3 protein: CASSAPGNEQFF

J gene: TRBJ1-4
V gene: TRBV6-2/TRBV6-3
D gene: .
clone size: .
CDR3 DNA: TGTGCCAGCAGTTTGCAGACAGGTCTTGGAAAACTGTTTTTT
CDR3 protein: CASSLQTGLGKLFF

J gene: TRBJ2-1
V gene: TRBV6-2/TRBV6-3
D gene: TRBD2
clone size: few
CDR3 DNA: TGTGCCAGCAGTTGGACTAGCGGGGGGGGGAATGAGCAGTTCTTC
CDR3 protein: CASSWTSGGGNEQFF

J gene: TRBJ1-1
V gene: TRBV18
D gene: .
clone size: once
CDR3 DNA: TGTGCCAGCTCACCACTCGCGACGGACTCTAACACTGAAGCTTTCTTT
CDR3 protein: CASSPLATDSNTEAFF

J gene: TRBJ1-2
V gene: TRBV6-5
D gene: TRBD1
clone size: .
CDR3 DNA: TGTGCCAGCACGAGGGGGCGCTACTATGGCTACACCTTC
CDR3 protein: CASTRGRYYGYTF

J gene: TRBJ1-2
V gene: TRBV12-3/TRBV12-4
D gene: TRBD1
clone size: .
CDR3 DNA: TGTGCCAGCAATCCGACAGGGGCAGATGGCTACACCTTC
CDR3 protein: CASNPTGADGYTF

J gene: TRBJ2-5
V gene: TRBV27
D gene: .
clone size: .
CDR3 DNA: TGTGCCAGCAGTTTTGTGGGACGTCGACAAGAGACCCAGTACTTC
CDR3 protein: CASSFVGRRQETQYF

J gene: TRBJ2-3
V gene: TRBV7-8
D gene: TRBD1
clone size: .
CDR3 DNA: TGTGCCAGCAGCGACGGGACAGTCACAGATACGCAGTATTTT
CDR3 protein: CASSDGTVTDTQYF

J gene: TRBJ1-1
V gene: TRBV19
D gene: TRBD1
clone size: .
CDR3 DNA: TGTGCCAGTAGTATAGCCCCAGGGGGCAGGACTGAAGCTTTCTTT
CDR3 protein: CASSIAPGGRTEAFF

J gene: TRBJ1-1
V gene: TRBV30
D gene: .
clone size: .
CDR3 DNA: TGTGCCTGGAGTCAGGGCCCCGAAGCTTTCTTT
CDR3 protein: CAWSQGPEAFF

J gene: TRBJ2-5
V gene: TRBV30
D gene: .
clone size: .
CDR3 DNA: TGTGCCTGGAGTTCCGGGGGGCGGGTGGAGACCCAGTACTTC
CDR3 protein: CAWSSGGRVETQYF

J gene: TRBJ1-1
V gene: TRBV27
D gene: .
clone size: .
CDR3 DNA: TGTGCCAGCCTTAACAGGGTCGGAGGCACTGAAGCTTTCTTT
CDR3 protein: CASLNRVGGTEAFF

J gene: TRBJ2-2
V gene: TRBV24-1
D gene: TRBD1
clone size: .
CDR3 DNA: TGTGCCACCAGTGAAGCCGGACAGGGGTTCACCGGGGAGCTGTTTTTT
CDR3 protein: CATSEAGQGFTGELFF

J gene: TRBJ1-1
V gene: TRBV19
D gene: .
clone size: .
CDR3 DNA: TGTGCCAGTAGTATCCTCGGGTACACTGAAGCTTTCTTT
CDR3 protein: CASSILGYTEAFF

J gene: TRBJ1-6
V gene: TRBV18
D gene: .
clone size: .
CDR3 DNA: TGTGCCAGCTCACCAGGGTTAAATTCACCCCTCCACTTT
CDR3 protein: CASSPGLNSPLHF

J gene: TRBJ2-7
V gene: TRBV18
D gene: TRBD2
clone size: once
CDR3 DNA: TGTGCCAGCTCACCACTAGCGGGCTCCTCCTACGAGCAGTACTTC
CDR3 protein: CASSPLAGSSYEQYF

J gene: TRBJ2-7
V gene: TRBV9
D gene: .
clone size: .
CDR3 DNA: TGTGCCAGCAGCGTAGGGCAGGGCCCCTCCTACGAGCAGTACTTC
CDR3 protein: CASSVGQGPSYEQYF

J gene: TRBJ2-7
V gene: TRBV9
D gene: TRBD1
clone size: .
CDR3 DNA: TGTGCCAGCAGCGGACAGGGGGCTTACGAGCAGTACTTC
CDR3 protein: CASSGQGAYEQYF

J gene: TRBJ1-3
V gene: TRBV28
D gene: .
clone size: .
CDR3 DNA: TGTGCCAGCAGGGGGCAGGGGTGGGGAAACACCATATATTTT
CDR3 protein: CASRGQGWGNTIYF

J gene: TRBJ2-3
V gene: TRBV13
D gene: .
clone size: .
CDR3 DNA: TGTGCCAGCAGCTTGGGCCAGGGGAGGATAGATACGCAGTATTTT
CDR3 protein: CASSLGQGRIDTQYF

J gene: TRBJ1-2
V gene: TRBV6-5
D gene: TRBD1
clone size: .
CDR3 DNA: TGTGCCAGCAGGGGACAGGGGCTCTATGGCTACACCTTC
CDR3 protein: CASRGQGLYGYTF

J gene: TRBJ1-2
V gene: TRBV7-9
D gene: .
clone size: .
CDR3 DNA: TGTGCCAGCAGCCGGACAACTAACTATGGCTACACCTTC
CDR3 protein: CASSRTTNYGYTF

J gene: TRBJ1-2
V gene: TRBV20-1
D gene: .
clone size: .
CDR3 DNA: TGCAGTGCTAGACAGGGCTTTGGCTACACCTTC
CDR3 protein: CSARQGFGYTF

J gene: TRBJ2-3
V gene: TRBV6-2/TRBV6-3
D gene: .
clone size: once
CDR3 DNA: TGTGCCAGCAGTCGGTCGGGGGGCACAGATACGCAGTATTTT
CDR3 protein: CASSRSGGTDTQYF

J gene: TRBJ1-3
V gene: TRBV18
D gene: .
clone size: .
CDR3 DNA: TGTGCCAGCTCACCAGGCCTTACCCCCTCTGGAAACACCATATATTTT
CDR3 protein: CASSPGLTPSGNTIYF

J gene: TRBJ1-4
V gene: TRBV5-4
D gene: .
clone size: few
CDR3 DNA: TGTGCCAGCAGCCCTCAAGGGAGGGCTAATGAAAAACTGTTTTTT
CDR3 protein: CASSPQGRANEKLFF